The clone carrying this T cell receptor beta chain was seen repeatedly, ten times or more. The sample belongs to a study of regulatory T cells in long-lasting Graves disease. Overall study: Persistent Graves' disease required over 5 years of antithyroid drugs and positive TSH receptor antibodies.

V was trimmed by 5 bases and J by 6 bases, leaving 16 bases between them. The CDR3 sequence is 14 residues long. The germline CDR1 and CDR2 sequences are SNHLY and FYNNEI. As for time point: persistent/refractory GD, antithyroid drugs over 5 years with positive TRAb. PBMCs provided the RNA from which the TCR library was made. Researchers made TCR beta libraries by using iRepertoire HTBI primers and running Arm-PCR on CDR3 regions. TCRdb reprocessed the multiplex PCR reads with MiXCR, giving one entry per CDR3 protein. The sample comprises around 460,000 distinct CDR3 sequences, approximately 22% of which are singletons, and over 10% rests with the top ten.

This TCR was recovered from a female donor with Graves disease. The sequenced sample was peripheral blood mononuclear cells (PBMCs), obtained when the disease was refractory, from a patient treated with antithyroid drugs. This chain links TRBV2 with TRBJ2-5, with D perhaps being TRBD1 or TRBD2 (6 bases each). The CDR3 sequence: CASSPGGGVKTQYF. CDR3 DNA sequence: TGTGCCAGCAGTCCTGGAGGGGGAGTAAAGACCCAGTACTTC.